The clone carrying this T cell receptor beta chain showed up just once. This entry is derived from a study of blood T cell repertoires in COVID-19. For the study at large: Nucleic acid was either cDNA or gDNA, and it came from T cells, B-cell-depleted T cells, or PBMCs.

TCRdb keeps only in-frame clones here, not all; method: immunoSEQ multiplex PCR. The sample contains 250,000 to 350,000 clones, nearly 90% of which appear only once. V was pared by 4 bases and J by 2 bases, with 16 bases of the junction left unmatched. Per the germline V gene, CDR1 is LGHNA and CDR2 is YNFKEQ. This CDR3 contains 18 residues. Sequencing was performed on PBMCs or T cells enriched from blood (not recorded which). The gene calls are TRBV4-2 and TRBJ2-5; TRBD2 agrees at 7 bases. This receptor was identified in a woman aged 18-29 years with acute COVID-19. The CDR3 sequence: CASSRSPASSGAQETQYF. In DNA form, the CDR3 reads TGTGCCAGCAGCCGATCGCCCGCTTCTAGCGGAGCACAAGAGACCCAGTACTTC.